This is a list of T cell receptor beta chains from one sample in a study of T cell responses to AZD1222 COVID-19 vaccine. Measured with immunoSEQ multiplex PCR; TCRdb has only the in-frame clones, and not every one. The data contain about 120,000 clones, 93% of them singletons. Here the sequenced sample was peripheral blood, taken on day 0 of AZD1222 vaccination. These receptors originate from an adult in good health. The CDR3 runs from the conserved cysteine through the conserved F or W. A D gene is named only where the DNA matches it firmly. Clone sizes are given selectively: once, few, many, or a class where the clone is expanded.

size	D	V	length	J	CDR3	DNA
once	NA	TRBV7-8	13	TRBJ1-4	CASSLGTFGGLFF	TGTGCCAGCAGCTTAGGGACGTTTGGGGGACTGTTTTTT
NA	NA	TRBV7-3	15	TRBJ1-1	CASSSSTHMNTEAFF	TGTGCCAGCAGCTCCTCGACCCACATGAACACTGAAGCTTTCTTT
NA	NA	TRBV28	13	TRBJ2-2	CASKNPQGWGLFF	TGTGCCAGCAAGAATCCTCAGGGTTGGGGGCTGTTTTTT
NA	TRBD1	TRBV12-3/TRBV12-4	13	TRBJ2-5	CASSAGTGETQYF	TGTGCCAGCAGTGCCGGGACAGGGGAGACCCAGTACTTC
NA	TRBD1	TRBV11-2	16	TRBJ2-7	CASSRVGTGSTYEQYF	TGTGCCAGCAGTAGGGTAGGGACAGGGTCTACCTACGAGCAGTACTTC
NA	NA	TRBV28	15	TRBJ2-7	CASSLQSGVPYEQYF	TGTGCCAGCAGTTTACAGTCTGGGGTCCCCTACGAGCAGTACTTC
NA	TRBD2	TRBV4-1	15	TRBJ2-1	CASSLTSGRSNEQFF	TGCGCCAGCAGCCTTACTAGCGGGAGGTCCAATGAGCAGTTCTTC
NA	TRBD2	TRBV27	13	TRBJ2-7	CATRLAGPLEQYF	TGTGCCACCAGACTAGCGGGACCACTCGAGCAGTACTTC
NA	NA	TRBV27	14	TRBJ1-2	CASAWGGSGYGYTF	TGTGCCAGCGCCTGGGGGGGCTCTGGGTATGGCTACACCTTC
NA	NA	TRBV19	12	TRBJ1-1	CASSPGYTEAFF	TGTGCCAGTAGTCCGGGTTACACTGAAGCTTTCTTT
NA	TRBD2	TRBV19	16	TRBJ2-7	CASSPGLAGVHPEQYF	TGTGCCAGTAGTCCGGGACTAGCGGGAGTCCATCCGGAGCAGTACTTC
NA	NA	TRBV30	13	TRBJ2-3	CAWSPSFGDTQYF	TGTGCCTGGAGTCCTTCTTTTGGGGATACGCAGTATTTT
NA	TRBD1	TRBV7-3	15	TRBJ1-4	CASSLTGQGGEKLFF	TGTGCCAGCAGCTTAACGGGACAGGGGGGTGAAAAACTGTTTTTT
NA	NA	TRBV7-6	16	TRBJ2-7	CASSLGWGAKDYEQYF	TGTGCCAGCAGCTTAGGTTGGGGGGCGAAAGACTACGAGCAGTACTTC
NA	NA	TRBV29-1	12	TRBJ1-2	CSVVKGDGGYTF	TGCAGCGTTGTGAAGGGAGATGGCGGCTACACCTTC
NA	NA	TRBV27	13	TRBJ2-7	CASSLSGDYEQYF	TGTGCCAGCAGTTTATCAGGGGACTACGAGCAGTACTTC
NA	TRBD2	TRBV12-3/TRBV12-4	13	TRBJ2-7	CASGTSDTYEQYF	TGTGCCAGCGGAACTAGCGACACCTACGAGCAGTACTTC
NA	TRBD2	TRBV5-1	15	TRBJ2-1	CASSSLAGGSNEQFF	TGCGCCAGCAGCTCCTTAGCGGGAGGGAGCAATGAGCAGTTCTTC
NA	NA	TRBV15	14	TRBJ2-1	CATSRASRGPEQFF	TGTGCCACCAGCAGAGCTTCCAGGGGTCCTGAGCAGTTCTTC
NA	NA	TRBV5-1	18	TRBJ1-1	CASSLQDRWESRNTEAFF	TGCGCCAGCAGCCTACAGGATAGGTGGGAGTCTAGGAACACTGAAGCTTTCTTT
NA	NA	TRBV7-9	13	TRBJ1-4	CASSLNGNEKLFF	TGTGCCAGCAGCTTAAATGGGAATGAAAAACTGTTTTTT
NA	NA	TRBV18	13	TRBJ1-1	CASSPVSGTEAFF	TGTGCCAGCTCACCAGTTTCAGGCACTGAAGCTTTCTTT
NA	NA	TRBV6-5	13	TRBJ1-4	CAGGRTANEKLFF	TGTGCCGGGGGCCGAACAGCTAATGAAAAACTGTTTTTT
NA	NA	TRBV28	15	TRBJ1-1	CASSFSGIMNTEAFF	TGTGCCAGCAGTTTTTCCGGTATAATGAACACTGAAGCTTTCTTT
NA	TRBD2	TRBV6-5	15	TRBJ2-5	CASSYGLAGPETQYF	TGTGCCAGCAGTTACGGACTAGCGGGGCCGGAGACCCAGTACTTC
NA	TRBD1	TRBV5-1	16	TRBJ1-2	CASFLSPGQGSSGYTF	TGCGCCAGCTTCCTCTCCCCGGGACAGGGTTCCTCCGGCTACACCTTC
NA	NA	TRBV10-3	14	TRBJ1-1	CAISGGTLNTEAFF	TGTGCCATCAGTGGTGGGACATTGAACACTGAAGCTTTCTTT
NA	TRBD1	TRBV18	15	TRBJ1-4	CASSLSGGAYEKLFF	TGTGCCAGCTCCCTCTCAGGGGGCGCGTACGAAAAACTGTTTTTT
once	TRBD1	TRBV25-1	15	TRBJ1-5	CASSENTGGNQPQHF	TGTGCCAGCAGTGAGAACACAGGGGGGAATCAGCCCCAGCATTTT
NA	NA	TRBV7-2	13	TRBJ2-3	CASSAPATDTQYF	TGTGCCAGCAGCGCCCCTGCCACAGATACGCAGTATTTT
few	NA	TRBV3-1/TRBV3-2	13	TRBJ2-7	CASSHKAGREQYF	TGTGCCAGCAGCCACAAAGCAGGGCGCGAGCAGTACTTC
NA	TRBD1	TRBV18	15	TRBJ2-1	CASSPGTGAFNEQFF	TGTGCCAGCTCACCCGGGACAGGGGCCTTCAATGAGCAGTTCTTC
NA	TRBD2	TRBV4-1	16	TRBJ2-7	CASSLVTSGSSYEQYF	TGCGCCAGCAGCCTGGTGACTAGCGGGAGTTCCTACGAGCAGTACTTC
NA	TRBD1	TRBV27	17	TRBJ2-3	CASSSTRQGRYTDTQYF	TGTGCCAGCAGTTCGACCCGACAGGGTCGTTACACAGATACGCAGTATTTT
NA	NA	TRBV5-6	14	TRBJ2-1	CASSLFSRGNEQFF	TGTGCCAGCAGTCTCTTCTCTCGCGGCAATGAGCAGTTCTTC
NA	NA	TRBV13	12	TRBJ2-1	CASSQADWEQFF	TGTGCCAGCAGCCAAGCGGACTGGGAGCAGTTCTTC
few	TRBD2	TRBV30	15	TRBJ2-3	CAWSLLAGGPDTQYF	TGTGCCTGGTCGTTGCTAGCGGGAGGGCCAGATACGCAGTATTTT
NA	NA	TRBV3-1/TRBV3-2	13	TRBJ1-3	CATPLEQGNTIYF	TGTGCCACCCCGTTGGAACAAGGAAACACCATATATTTT
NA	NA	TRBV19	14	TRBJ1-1	CASSIGRGNTEAFF	TGTGCCAGTAGTATAGGGAGGGGGAACACTGAAGCTTTCTTT
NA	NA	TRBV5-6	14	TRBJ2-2	CASSHSGNTGELFF	TGTGCCAGCAGCCATAGCGGGAACACCGGGGAGCTGTTTTTT
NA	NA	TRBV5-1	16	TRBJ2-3	CASSPGSGDLTDTQYF	TGCGCCAGCAGCCCGGGGAGCGGAGACCTCACAGATACGCAGTATTTT
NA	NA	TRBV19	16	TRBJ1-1	CASSIGRGHLNTEAFF	TGTGCCAGTAGTATAGGGCGGGGACACTTGAACACTGAAGCTTTCTTT
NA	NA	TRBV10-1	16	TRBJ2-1	CASSESRAGSYNEQFF	TGCGCCAGCAGTGAGTCAAGGGCTGGTTCCTACAATGAGCAGTTCTTC
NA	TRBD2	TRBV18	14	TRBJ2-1	CASSSRTSADEQFF	TGTGCCAGCTCCTCGCGGACTAGTGCGGATGAGCAGTTCTTC
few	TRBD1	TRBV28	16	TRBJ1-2	CASSVIRDRGLRGYTF	TGTGCCAGCAGTGTGATCCGGGACAGGGGGCTAAGGGGCTACACCTTC
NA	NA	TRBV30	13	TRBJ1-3	CAGDVRAGNTIYF	TGTGCCGGGGACGTGCGGGCGGGAAACACCATATATTTT
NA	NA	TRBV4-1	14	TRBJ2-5	CASSQNRGLETQYF	TGCGCCAGCAGCCAAAATAGGGGACTGGAGACCCAGTACTTC
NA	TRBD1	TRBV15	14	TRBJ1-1	CATSGGQMNTEAFF	TGTGCCACCAGCGGGGGACAGATGAACACTGAAGCTTTCTTT
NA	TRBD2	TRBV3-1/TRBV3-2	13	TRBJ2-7	CASSQGGGYEQYF	TGTGCCAGCAGCCAAGGGGGGGGATACGAGCAGTACTTC
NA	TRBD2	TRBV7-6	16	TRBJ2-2	CASSFSGTRNTGELFF	TGTGCCAGCAGCTTCTCCGGGACTAGGAACACCGGGGAGCTGTTTTTT
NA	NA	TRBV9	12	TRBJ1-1	CASSGTGDEAFF	TGTGCCAGCAGCGGGACTGGAGATGAAGCTTTCTTT
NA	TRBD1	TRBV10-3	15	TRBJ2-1	CAIRSDREPYNEQFF	TGTGCCATCAGATCTGACAGGGAGCCCTACAATGAGCAGTTCTTC
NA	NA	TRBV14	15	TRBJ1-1	CASSPTTGMSTEAFF	TGTGCCAGCAGCCCCACTACAGGGATGAGCACTGAAGCTTTCTTT
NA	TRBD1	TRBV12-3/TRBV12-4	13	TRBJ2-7	CASRRQGAREQYF	TGTGCCAGCAGACGACAGGGGGCGCGAGAGCAGTACTTC
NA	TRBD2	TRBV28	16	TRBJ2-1	CASSLPGLAKHNEQFF	TGTGCCAGCAGTTTACCGGGACTAGCGAAACACAATGAGCAGTTCTTC
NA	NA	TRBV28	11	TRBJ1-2	CASRDMGGYTF	TGTGCCAGCAGAGACATGGGTGGCTACACCTTC
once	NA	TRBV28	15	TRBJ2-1	CASSLSHHPSEEQFF	TGTGCCAGCAGTTTATCCCACCACCCCTCTGAAGAGCAGTTCTTC